This T cell receptor (beta chain) came from a study of T cell changes during pregnancy in multiple sclerosis. To note about this clone: A junction boundary mismatches the germline segment, possibly from a read error.

TCRdb's copy holds only in-frame clones and misses some; the assay was immunoSEQ multiplex PCR. The data contain fewer than 110,000 clones, around nine tenths of them singletons. The germline CDR1 and CDR2 sequences are MNHEY and SVGAGI. This CDR3 has 13 residues. The sequencing used peripheral blood, collected after pregnancy. The rearrangement uses TRBV6-5 and TRBJ2-7; 10 nucleotides line up with TRBD1. The receptor was derived from a female donor with multiple sclerosis, enrolled in a pregnancy study. CDR3 DNA sequence: TGTGCCAGCGGCGGGACAGGGGTATACGAGCGGTACTTC. Its translation: CASGGTGVYERYF.